These 8 T cell receptor beta chains came from one sample sequenced in a study of T cells after posttransplantation cyclophosphamide. Cyclophosphamide on days +3 and +4 followed busulfan-fludarabine conditioning and a marrow graft. Here immunoSEQ multiplex PCR was the method, and the copy in TCRdb shows in-frame clones only, minus some. The sample shows approximately 12,000 clones, no singletons; the ten largest hold around 28%. This specimen was PBMCs, taken after allogeneic stem cell transplant with posttransplant cyclophosphamide. Receptors originate from a female patient in her forties or fifties who received an allogeneic stem cell transplant from a related donor, was CMV-positive, and had acute GVHD only. A subset of T cells may come from the graft donor.

This clone showed up many times. The chain employs TRBV19 and TRBJ1-1; a weak D match, TRBD1 (5 bases). Germline CDR1 is LNHDA and CDR2 is SQIVND (reference sequence). This CDR3 contains 15 residues. The germline V and J ends were trimmed by 5 bases and 0 bases, with 13 bases remaining between them. For the CDR3, the DNA is TGTGCCAGTAGTCCGGGGGGAGCAATGAACACTGAAGCTTTCTTT. This translates into CASSPGGAMNTEAFF.

This clone was seen many times. The chain uses TRBV7-6 and TRBJ1-3; 8 positions match TRBD1. V lost 1 base to trimming and J lost 2 bases; unmatched junction nucleotides: 7. CDR3 length equals 17 residues. Germline lookup yields CDR1 SGHVS and CDR2 FNYEAQ. The CDR3 DNA is TGTGCCAGCAGCTTAGGGACAGGGACCTTCCCTGGAAACACCATATATTTT. It specifies CASSLGTGTFPGNTIYF.

This clone was seen at least ten times. This sequence joins TRBV18 and TRBJ1-2; tentatively, D is TRBD1 (5 bases). This CDR3 is 15 amino acids long. V lost 2 bases and J 4 bases, leaving 14 bases between the germline ends. CDR1 KGHSH and CDR2 LQKENI come from the germline V gene. As DNA, the CDR3 is TGTGCCAGCTCACCATCCTACCGGGACTTCTATGGCTACACCTTC. Translating gives CASSPSYRDFYGYTF.

This clone showed up many times. The V gene is TRBV4-3, the J gene TRBJ2-1; D is unclear. Between the trimmed V and J ends, which lost 1 base and 6 bases, there was a span of 7 bases. The germline V gene encodes CDR1 LGHNA and CDR2 YSLEER. The CDR3 is 13 amino acids. CDR3: CASSQGASNEQFF. CDR3 sequence (DNA): TGCGCCAGCAGCCAAGGAGCGAGCAATGAGCAGTTCTTC.

This clone was recorded many times. This chain joins TRBV6-6 and TRBJ2-3; maybe TRBD2 (5 bases). The germline V gene has CDR1 MNHNY and CDR2 SVGAGI (reference sequence). The CDR3 length is 12 residues. The V and J ends lost 6 bases and 8 bases respectively, with 12 bases between them. The DNA of the CDR3 is TGTGCCAGCAGAGACGACTACGGTACGCAGTATTTT. This sequence encodes CASRDDYGTQYF.

This clone was recorded at least ten times. This chain joins TRBV9 and TRBJ1-5; D is ambiguous. This CDR3 spans 17 amino acids. Trimming left V 0 bases short and J 4 bases short, with 17 bases between. CDR1 and CDR2 (germline): SGDLS, YYNGEE. The DNA of the CDR3 is TGTGCCAGCAGCGTAGGACCAAGGGTATCGGGGAATCAGCCCCAGCATTTT. This encodes CASSVGPRVSGNQPQHF.

This clone has a count of ten or more. The chain combines TRBV7-6 with TRBJ1-3; the D gene is possibly TRBD1 (6 bases). The V gene's germline CDR1 is SGHVS and CDR2 FNYEAQ. There are 15 residues in the CDR3. Trimming took off 5 bases at V and 4 bases at J, with 15 bases between the two ends. Here the CDR3 DNA reads TGTGCCAGCAGCATAAGAGGGGACAACGGAAACACCATATATTTT. This gives the protein CASSIRGDNGNTIYF.

This clone has a handful of counts. The V call is TRBV13, the J call TRBJ2-5; 15 nucleotides line up with TRBD2. V trimming: 5 bases; J trimming: 7 bases; junction bases outside the gene matches: 8. In germline, CDR1 is PRHDT, CDR2 FYEKMQ (reference sequence). This CDR3 has 16 residues. The CDR3 DNA reads as TGTGCCAGCAGCCCCGGACTAGCGGGAGGGATAGGGACCCAGTACTTC. This gives the protein CASSPGLAGGIGTQYF. The full variable domain, completed using reference TRBV13 and TRBJ2-5, is AAGVIQSPRHLIKEKRETATLKCYPIPRHDTVYWYQQGPGQDPQFLISFYEKMQSDKGSIPDRFSAQQFSDYHSELNMSSLELGDSALYFCASSPGLAGGIGTQYFGPGTRLLVL.